This entry is about one T cell receptor (beta chain). No antigen is known for it. It was CD45RO-negative cells, positively selected for CCR7, that made up naive CD8 cells, with terminally differentiated effector memory CD45RA+ cells excluded. This specimen belongs to a study of shared clonotypes between healthy human individuals. Across the whole study: Aged between 18 and 49, the donors were a couple of women and a few men. There were three CD4 naive, three CD4 memory, two CD8 naive and one CD8 memory plates per donor.

Overall study results and limits: Across a handful of donors, naive CD4 shared around 5%, naive CD8 more than 3%, memory CD4 roughly 2.1%, memory CD8 about 0.4%. In contrast to clonotypes shared by all four donors, non-shared clonotypes had lower generation probabilities.

Measured with immunoSEQ multiplex PCR; TCRdb has only the in-frame clones, and not every one. The table has about 2 million clones, just under 95% seen once. J was trimmed by 6 bases and V by 4 bases; bases with no gene match: 6. The CDR3 loop spans 14 amino acids. Per germline, CDR1 WSHSY and CDR2 SAAADI. The sequence was collected from a man aged 18 to 30 in good health. V usage is TRBV10-2 and J usage is TRBJ2-3; 8 bases align to TRBD2. Sequencing input: naive CD8+ T cells sorted from blood. The CDR3 DNA is TGCGCCAGCAGTGGGACGGGGGGGTTTGATACGCAGTATTTT. Amino acid sequence: CASSGTGGFDTQYF.